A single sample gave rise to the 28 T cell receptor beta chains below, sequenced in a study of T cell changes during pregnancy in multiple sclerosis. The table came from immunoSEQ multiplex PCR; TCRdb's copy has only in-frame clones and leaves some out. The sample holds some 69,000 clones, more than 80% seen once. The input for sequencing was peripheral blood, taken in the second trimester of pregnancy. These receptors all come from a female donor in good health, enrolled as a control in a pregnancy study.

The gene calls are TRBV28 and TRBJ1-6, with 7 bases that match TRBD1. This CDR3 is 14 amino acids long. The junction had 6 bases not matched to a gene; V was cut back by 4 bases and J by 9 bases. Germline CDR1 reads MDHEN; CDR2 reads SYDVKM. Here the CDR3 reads CASSWSGGSSPLHF. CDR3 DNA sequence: TGTGCCAGCAGTTGGTCAGGGGGGAGTTCACCCCTCCACTTT.

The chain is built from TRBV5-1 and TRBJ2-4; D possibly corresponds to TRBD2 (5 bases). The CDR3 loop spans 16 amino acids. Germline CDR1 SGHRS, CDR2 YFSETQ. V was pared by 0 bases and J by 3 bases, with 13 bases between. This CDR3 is CASSLGVGASKNIQYF. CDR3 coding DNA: TGCGCCAGCAGCTTGGGAGTGGGAGCTAGCAAAAACATTCAGTACTTC. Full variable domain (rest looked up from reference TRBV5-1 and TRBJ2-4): KAGVTQTPRYLIKTRGQQVTLSCSPISGHRSVSWYQQTPGQGLQFLFEYFSETQRNKGNFPGRFSGRQFSNSRSEMNVSTLELGDSALYLCASSLGVGASKNIQYFGAGTRLSVL.

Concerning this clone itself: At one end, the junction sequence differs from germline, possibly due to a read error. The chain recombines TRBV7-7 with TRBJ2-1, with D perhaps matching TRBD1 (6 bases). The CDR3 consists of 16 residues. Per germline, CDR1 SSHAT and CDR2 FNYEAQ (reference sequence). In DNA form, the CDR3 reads TGTGCTAGCAGCTCTCATTTGGGGGCCAACTACAATGAGCAGTTCTTC. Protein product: CASSSHLGANYNEQFF.

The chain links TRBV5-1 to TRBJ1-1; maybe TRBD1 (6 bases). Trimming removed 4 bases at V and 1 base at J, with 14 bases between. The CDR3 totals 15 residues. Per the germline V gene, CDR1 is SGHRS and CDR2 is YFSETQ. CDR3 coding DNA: TGCGCCAGCAGCCCCGGGGTCAGGGGGAACACTGAAGCTTTCTTT. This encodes CASSPGVRGNTEAFF.

CDR3: CASSPSQAGLNTEAFF. In nucleotides, the CDR3 is TGTGCCAGCAGTCCAAGTCAGGCAGGGCTGAACACTGAAGCTTTCTTT. The gene calls are TRBV28 and TRBJ1-1, with a tentative D call TRBD1 (5 bases). This CDR3 comprises 16 residues. The ends were cut back, 5 bases at V and 0 bases at J, with 16 bases in the middle. Germline CDR1 is MDHEN and CDR2 is SYDVKM.

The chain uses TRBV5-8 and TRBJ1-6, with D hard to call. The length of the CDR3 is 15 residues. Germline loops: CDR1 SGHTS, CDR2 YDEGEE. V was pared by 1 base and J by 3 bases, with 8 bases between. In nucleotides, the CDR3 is TGTGCCAGCAGCTTGACAGCATACTATAATTCACCCCTCCACTTT. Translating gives CASSLTAYYNSPLHF.

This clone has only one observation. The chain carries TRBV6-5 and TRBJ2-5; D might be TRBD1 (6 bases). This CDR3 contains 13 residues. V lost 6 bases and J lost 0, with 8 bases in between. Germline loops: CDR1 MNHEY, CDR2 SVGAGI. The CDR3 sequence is CASSWDNQETQYF. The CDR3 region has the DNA TGTGCCAGCAGCTGGGACAACCAAGAGACCCAGTACTTC.

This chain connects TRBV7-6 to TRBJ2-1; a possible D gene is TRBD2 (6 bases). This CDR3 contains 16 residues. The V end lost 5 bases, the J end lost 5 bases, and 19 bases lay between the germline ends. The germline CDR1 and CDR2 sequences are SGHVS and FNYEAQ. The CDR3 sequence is CASSLQRRGLNNEQFF. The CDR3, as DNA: TGTGCCAGCAGCCTTCAGAGGAGGGGATTGAACAATGAGCAGTTCTTC.

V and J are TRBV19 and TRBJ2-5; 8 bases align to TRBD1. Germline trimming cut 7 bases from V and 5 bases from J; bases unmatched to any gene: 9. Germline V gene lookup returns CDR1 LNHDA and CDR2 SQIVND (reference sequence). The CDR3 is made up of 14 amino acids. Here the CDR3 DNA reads TGTGCCAGTACCGACAGGGGCGGACGGGAGACCCAGTACTTC. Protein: CASTDRGGRETQYF.

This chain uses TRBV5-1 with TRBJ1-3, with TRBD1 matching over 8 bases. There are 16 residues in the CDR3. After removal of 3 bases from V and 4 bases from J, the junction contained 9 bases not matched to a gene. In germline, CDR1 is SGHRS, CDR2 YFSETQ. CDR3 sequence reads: CASSSGGQETGNTIYF. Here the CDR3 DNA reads TGCGCCAGCAGCTCCGGGGGACAGGAGACCGGAAACACCATATATTTT.

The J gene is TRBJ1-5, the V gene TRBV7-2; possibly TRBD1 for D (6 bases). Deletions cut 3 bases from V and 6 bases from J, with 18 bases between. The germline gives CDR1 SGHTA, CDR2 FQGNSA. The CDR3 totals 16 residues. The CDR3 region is CASSLGIRQDSQPQHF. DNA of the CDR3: TGTGCCAGCAGCTTGGGAATTCGACAGGATAGTCAGCCCCAGCATTTT.

CDR3 amino acids: CASSDLLVSGEKLFF. The DNA for the CDR3 is TGTGCCAGCAGCGACCTCCTAGTGAGTGGGGAAAAACTGTTTTTT. This chain uses TRBV7-9 with TRBJ1-4; D unclear. This CDR3 spans 15 amino acids. V was clipped by 5 bases and J by 8 bases, with 18 bases between them. Germline-derived CDR1 and CDR2 are SEHNR and FQNEAQ (reference sequence).

The CDR3 coding sequence is TGTGCCAGCAGCTTAGTGTCTAGCGGGCGCGTTCAGTACTTC. Translation: CASSLVSSGRVQYF. This chain uses TRBV11-2 with TRBJ2-4; TRBD2 agrees at 8 bases. The germline V gene encodes CDR1 SGHAT and CDR2 FQNNGV. The CDR3 spans 14 residues. The trim removed 1 base at V and 11 bases at J, leaving 7 bases unmatched. Looking up the rest from reference TRBV11-2 and TRBJ2-4 gives the full variable domain: EAGVAQSPRYKIIEKRQSVAFWCNPISGHATLYWYQQILGQGPKLLIQFQNNGVVDDSQLPKDRFSAERLKGVDSTLKIQPAKLEDSAVYLCASSLVSSGRVQYFGAGTRLSVL.

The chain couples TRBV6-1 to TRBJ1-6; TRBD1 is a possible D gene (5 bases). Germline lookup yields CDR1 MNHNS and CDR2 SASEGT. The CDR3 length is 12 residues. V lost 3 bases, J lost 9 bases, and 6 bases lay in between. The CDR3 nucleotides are TGTGCCAGCAGTGACAGGGTTTCACCCCTCCACTTT. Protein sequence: CASSDRVSPLHF.

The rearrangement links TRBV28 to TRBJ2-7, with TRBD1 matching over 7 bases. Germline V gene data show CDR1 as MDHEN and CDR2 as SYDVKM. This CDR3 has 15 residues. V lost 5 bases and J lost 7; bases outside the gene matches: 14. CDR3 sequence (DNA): TGTGCCAGCAGTCCCACCCGACAGGGAGTGAAGGAGCAGTACTTC. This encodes CASSPTRQGVKEQYF.

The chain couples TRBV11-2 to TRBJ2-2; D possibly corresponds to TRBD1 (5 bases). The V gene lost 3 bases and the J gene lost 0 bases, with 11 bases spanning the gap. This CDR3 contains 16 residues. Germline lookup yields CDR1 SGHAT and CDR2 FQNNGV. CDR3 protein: CASSLGQDANTGELFF. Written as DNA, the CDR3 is TGTGCCAGCAGCTTGGGGCAGGATGCGAACACCGGGGAGCTGTTTTTT.

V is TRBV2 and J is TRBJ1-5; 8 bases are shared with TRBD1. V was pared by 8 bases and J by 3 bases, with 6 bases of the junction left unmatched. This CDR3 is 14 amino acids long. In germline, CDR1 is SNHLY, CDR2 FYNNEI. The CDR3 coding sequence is TGTGCCAGCGGGGGGACAGGAATCAATCAGCCCCAGCATTTT. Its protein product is CASGGTGINQPQHF.

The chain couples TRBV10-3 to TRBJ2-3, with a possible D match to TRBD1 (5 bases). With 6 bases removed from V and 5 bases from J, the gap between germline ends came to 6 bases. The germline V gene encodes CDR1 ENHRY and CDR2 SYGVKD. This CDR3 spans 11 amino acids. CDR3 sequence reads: CAISQGDTQYF. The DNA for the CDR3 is TGTGCCATCAGCCAGGGAGATACGCAGTATTTT.

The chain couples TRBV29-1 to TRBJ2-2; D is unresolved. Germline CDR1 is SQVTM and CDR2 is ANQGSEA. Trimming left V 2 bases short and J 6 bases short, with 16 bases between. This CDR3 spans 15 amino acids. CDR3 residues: CSVEQASKNAGELFF. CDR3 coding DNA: TGCAGCGTTGAACAAGCCTCCAAAAACGCCGGGGAGCTGTTTTTT.

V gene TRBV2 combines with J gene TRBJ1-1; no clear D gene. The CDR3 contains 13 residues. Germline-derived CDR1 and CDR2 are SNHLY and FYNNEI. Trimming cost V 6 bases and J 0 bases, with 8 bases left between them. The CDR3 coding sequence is TGTGCCAGCAGAAAGGACTTGAACACTGAAGCTTTCTTT. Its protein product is CASRKDLNTEAFF.

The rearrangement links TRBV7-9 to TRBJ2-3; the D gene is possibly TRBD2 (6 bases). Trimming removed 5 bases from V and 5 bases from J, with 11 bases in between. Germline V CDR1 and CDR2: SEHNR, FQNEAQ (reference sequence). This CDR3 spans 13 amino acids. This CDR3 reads CASSLRLGDTQYF. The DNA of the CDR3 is TGTGCCAGCAGCCTTCGACTAGGAGATACGCAGTATTTT.

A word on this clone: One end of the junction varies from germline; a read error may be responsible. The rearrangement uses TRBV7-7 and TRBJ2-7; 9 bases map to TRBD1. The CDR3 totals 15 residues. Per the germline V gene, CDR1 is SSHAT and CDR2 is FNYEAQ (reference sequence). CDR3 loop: CASSLGKGQGHEQYF. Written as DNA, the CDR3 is TGTGCTAGCAGCTTAGGAAAGGGACAGGGCCACGAGCAGTACTTC.

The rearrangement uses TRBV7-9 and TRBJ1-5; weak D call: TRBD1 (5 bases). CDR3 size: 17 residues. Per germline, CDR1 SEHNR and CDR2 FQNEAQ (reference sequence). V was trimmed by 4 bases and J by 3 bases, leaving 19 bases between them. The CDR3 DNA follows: TGTGCCAGCAGCTCAACCTCGGCAGGGCCCTTCAATCAGCCCCAGCATTTT. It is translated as CASSSTSAGPFNQPQHF.

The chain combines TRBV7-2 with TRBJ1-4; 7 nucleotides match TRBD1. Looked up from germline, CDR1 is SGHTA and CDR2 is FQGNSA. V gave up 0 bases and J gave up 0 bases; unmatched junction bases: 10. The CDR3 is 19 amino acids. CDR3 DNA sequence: TGTGCCAGCAGCTTAGCGGACAGGCCAATCCCTGCAACTAATGAAAAACTGTTTTTT. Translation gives CASSLADRPIPATNEKLFF.

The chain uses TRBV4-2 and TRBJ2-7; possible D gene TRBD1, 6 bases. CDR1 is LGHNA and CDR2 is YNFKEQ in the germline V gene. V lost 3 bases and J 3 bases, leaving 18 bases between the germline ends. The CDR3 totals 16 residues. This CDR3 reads CASSHFTGISFYEQYF. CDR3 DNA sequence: TGTGCCAGCAGCCATTTTACAGGGATAAGCTTCTACGAGCAGTACTTC.

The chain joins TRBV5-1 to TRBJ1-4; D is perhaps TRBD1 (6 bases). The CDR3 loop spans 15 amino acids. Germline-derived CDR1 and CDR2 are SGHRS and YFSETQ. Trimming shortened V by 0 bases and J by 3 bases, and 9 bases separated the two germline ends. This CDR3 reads CASSLGAGANEKLFF. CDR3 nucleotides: TGCGCCAGCAGCTTGGGGGCAGGGGCTAATGAAAAACTGTTTTTT.

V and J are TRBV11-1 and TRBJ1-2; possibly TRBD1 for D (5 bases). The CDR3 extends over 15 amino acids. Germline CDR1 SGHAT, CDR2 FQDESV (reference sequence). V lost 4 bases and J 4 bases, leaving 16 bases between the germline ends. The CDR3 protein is CASSSPHDSPYGYTF. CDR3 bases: TGTGCCAGCAGCTCCCCTCACGACAGTCCCTATGGCTACACCTTC.

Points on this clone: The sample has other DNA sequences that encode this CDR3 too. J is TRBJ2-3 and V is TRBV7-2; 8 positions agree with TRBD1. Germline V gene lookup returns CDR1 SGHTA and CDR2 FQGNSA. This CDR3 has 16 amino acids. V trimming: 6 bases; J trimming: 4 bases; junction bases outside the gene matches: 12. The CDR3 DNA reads TGTGCCAGCAGTCCGAGGACAGGGCAGGTTGCAGATACGCAGTATTTT. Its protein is CASSPRTGQVADTQYF.